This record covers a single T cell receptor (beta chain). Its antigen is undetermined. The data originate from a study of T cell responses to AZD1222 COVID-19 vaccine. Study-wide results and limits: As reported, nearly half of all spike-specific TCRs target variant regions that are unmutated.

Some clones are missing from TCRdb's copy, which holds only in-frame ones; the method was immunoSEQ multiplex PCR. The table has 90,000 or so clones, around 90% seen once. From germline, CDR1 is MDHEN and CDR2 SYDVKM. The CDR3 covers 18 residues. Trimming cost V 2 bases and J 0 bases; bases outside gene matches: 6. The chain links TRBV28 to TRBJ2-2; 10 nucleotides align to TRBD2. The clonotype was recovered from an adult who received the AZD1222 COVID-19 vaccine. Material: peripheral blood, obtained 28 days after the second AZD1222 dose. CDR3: CASSLVLAGESNTGELFF. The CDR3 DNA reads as TGTGCCAGCAGTTTAGTCCTAGCGGGGGAGTCGAACACCGGGGAGCTGTTTTTT.